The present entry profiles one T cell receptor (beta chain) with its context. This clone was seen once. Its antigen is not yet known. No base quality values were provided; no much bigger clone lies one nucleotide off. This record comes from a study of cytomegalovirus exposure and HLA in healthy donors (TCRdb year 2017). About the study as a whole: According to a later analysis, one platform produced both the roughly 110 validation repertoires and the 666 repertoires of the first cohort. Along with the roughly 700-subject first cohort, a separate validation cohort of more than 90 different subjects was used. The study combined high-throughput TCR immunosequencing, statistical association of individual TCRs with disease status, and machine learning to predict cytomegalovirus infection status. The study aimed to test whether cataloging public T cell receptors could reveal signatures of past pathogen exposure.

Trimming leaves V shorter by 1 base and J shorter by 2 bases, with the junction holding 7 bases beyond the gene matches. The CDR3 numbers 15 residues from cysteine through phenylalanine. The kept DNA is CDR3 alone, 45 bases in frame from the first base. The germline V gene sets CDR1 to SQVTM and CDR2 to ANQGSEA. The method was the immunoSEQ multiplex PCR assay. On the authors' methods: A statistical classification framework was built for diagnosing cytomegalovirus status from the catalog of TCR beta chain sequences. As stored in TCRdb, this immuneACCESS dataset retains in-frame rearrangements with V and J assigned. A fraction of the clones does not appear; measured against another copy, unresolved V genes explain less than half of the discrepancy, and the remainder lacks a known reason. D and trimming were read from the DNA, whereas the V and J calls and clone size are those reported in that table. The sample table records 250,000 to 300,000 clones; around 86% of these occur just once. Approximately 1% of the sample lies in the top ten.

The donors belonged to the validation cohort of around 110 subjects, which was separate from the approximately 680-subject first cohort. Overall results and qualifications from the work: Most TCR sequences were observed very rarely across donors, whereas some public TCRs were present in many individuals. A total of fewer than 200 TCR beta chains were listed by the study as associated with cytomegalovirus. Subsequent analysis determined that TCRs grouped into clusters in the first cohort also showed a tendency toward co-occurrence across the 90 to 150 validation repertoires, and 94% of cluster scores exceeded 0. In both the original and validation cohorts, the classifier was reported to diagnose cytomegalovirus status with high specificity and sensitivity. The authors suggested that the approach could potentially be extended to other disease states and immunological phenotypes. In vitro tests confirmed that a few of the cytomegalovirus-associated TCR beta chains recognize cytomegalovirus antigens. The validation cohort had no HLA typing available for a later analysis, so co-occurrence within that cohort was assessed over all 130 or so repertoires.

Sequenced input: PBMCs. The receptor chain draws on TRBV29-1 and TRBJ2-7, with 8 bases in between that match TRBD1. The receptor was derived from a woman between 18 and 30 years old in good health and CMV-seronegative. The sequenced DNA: TGCAGCGTTGAAGTTCGGACAGGGTTCCCCTACGAGCAGTACTTC. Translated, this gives CSVEVRTGFPYEQYF.